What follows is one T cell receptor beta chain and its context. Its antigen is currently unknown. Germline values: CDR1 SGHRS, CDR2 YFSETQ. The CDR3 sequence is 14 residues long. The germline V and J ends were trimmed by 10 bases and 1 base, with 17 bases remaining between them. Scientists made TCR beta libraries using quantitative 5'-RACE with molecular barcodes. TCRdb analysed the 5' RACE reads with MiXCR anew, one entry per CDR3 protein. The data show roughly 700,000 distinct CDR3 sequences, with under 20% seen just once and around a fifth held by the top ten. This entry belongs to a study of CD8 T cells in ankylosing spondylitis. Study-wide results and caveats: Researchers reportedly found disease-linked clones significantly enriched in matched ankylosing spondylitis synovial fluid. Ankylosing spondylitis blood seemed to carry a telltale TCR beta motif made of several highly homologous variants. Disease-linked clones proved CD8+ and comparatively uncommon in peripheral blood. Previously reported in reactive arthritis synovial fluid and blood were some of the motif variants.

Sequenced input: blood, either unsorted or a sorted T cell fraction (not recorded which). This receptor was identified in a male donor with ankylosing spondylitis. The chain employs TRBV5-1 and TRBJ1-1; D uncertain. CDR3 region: CAPPTKGSNTEAFF. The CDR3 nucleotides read TGCGCCCCCCCGACAAAAGGGTCGAACACTGAAGCTTTCTTT.